This entry describes one T cell receptor (beta chain). This entry is derived from a study of response to subunit inactivated influenza vaccine. In TCRdb, the RT-PCR reads were re-called with MiXCR into one record per CDR3 protein. The profile shows approximately 500,000 distinct CDR3 sequences, approximately 22% of them singletons. Germline CDR1 reads SGHNT; CDR2 reads YENEEA. V lost 4 bases, J lost 13 bases, and 14 bases lay in between. The CDR3 sequence is 12 residues long. The same data also went into a second study, on T cells expressing NK-cell markers. As that study records: Scientists made TCR beta cDNA using 5'RACE template switching with UMIs. Sorted CD3+CD56+NKG2C+, CD3+CD56+NKG2C- and CD3+CD56-NKG2C+ T-cell subsets were beta-chain profiled. HCMV serostatus: seven of eight sequenced donors positive, one negative. NKG2C+ dominant clonotype frequencies in roughly six donors were about 1.0-8% of CD8+ T cells.

Sequences were derived from CD4+ T cells sorted from PBMCs, sampled 12 days after vaccination. This sequence originates from a man in his fifties who received an inactivated influenza vaccine. The rearrangement joins TRBV11-3 to TRBJ2-1; possible D gene TRBD1, 6 bases. The CDR3 coding sequence is TGTGCCAGCAGCTGGGGACACGGTGAACAGTTCTTC. Translation gives CASSWGHGEQFF.